The 9 T cell receptor beta chains below come from one sample, sequenced in a study of blood T cell repertoires in COVID-19. TCRdb's table, derived via immunoSEQ multiplex PCR, lists solely in-frame clones and lacks some. The data show some 180,000 clones, with about four fifths seen just once and around 2% held by the top ten. Sequencing was performed on peripheral blood. These receptor sequences come from a woman older than 75 with acute or convalescent COVID-19.

V is TRBV19 and J is TRBJ1-6; 7 bases align to TRBD1. The CDR3 totals 16 residues. V dropped 6 bases and J dropped 5; count of bases not matched to a gene: 10. CDR1 and CDR2 (germline): LNHDA, SQIVND (reference sequence). The CDR3 coding sequence is TGTGCCAGTAGGGACAACGCAGGGGGTAATAATTCACCCCTCCACTTT. It translates to CASRDNAGGNNSPLHF.

The chain joins TRBV6-1 to TRBJ2-3, with 9 bases matching TRBD1. Germline lookup yields CDR1 MNHNS and CDR2 SASEGT. V lost 3 bases, J lost 2 bases, and 12 bases stayed unmatched. The length of the CDR3 is 18 residues. The CDR3 loop reads CASSEDRGSVQYTDTQYF. The CDR3 nucleotides read TGTGCCAGCAGTGAGGACAGGGGATCGGTACAATACACAGATACGCAGTATTTT.

This clone has at least ten counts. This chain connects TRBV28 to TRBJ2-7; TRBD1 is a possible D gene (5 bases). The CDR3 is made up of 13 amino acids. V lost 3 bases and J 2 bases, leaving 8 bases between the germline ends. Germline CDR1 MDHEN, CDR2 SYDVKM. CDR3 DNA sequence: TGTGCCAGCAGTTTTCAGGGCCCCTACGAGCAGTACTTC. Amino acids: CASSFQGPYEQYF. Supplemented by reference TRBV28 and TRBJ2-7, the full variable domain reads DVKVTQSSRYLVKRTGEKVFLECVQDMDHENMFWYRQDPGLGLRLIYFSYDVKMKEKGDIPEGYSVSREKKERFSLILESASTNQTSMYLCASSFQGPYEQYFGPGTRLTVT.

This chain joins TRBV7-9 and TRBJ1-2; D is perhaps TRBD1 (6 bases). CDR1 and CDR2 (germline): SEHNR, FQNEAQ (reference sequence). V was trimmed by 5 bases and J by 6 bases, leaving 19 bases between them. CDR3 length: 15 residues. CDR3 sequence: CASSRAVGDIDGYTF. CDR3 nucleotides: TGTGCCAGCAGCCGAGCGGTGGGGGACATTGATGGCTACACCTTC.

V is TRBV5-1 and J is TRBJ2-7, with 9 bases that match TRBD1. The germline V gene has CDR1 SGHRS and CDR2 YFSETQ. The CDR3 loop spans 15 amino acids. J gave up 7 bases and V 6 bases, and 14 bases lay outside the gene matches. CDR3 amino acids: CASTTAGTGLGEQYF. CDR3 sequence (DNA): TGCGCCAGCACGACTGCCGGGACAGGGCTTGGGGAGCAGTACTTC.

The J gene is TRBJ2-7, the V gene TRBV5-1, with TRBD2 as a possible D gene (5 bases). The germline V and J ends were trimmed by 4 bases and 3 bases, with 20 bases remaining between them. The germline CDR1 and CDR2 sequences are SGHRS and YFSETQ. CDR3 length equals 16 residues. CDR3 nucleotides: TGCGCCAGCAGCCCGCCGAATACTGGACTTAACTACGAGCAGTACTTC. Its protein product is CASSPPNTGLNYEQYF.

The chain recombines TRBV7-2 with TRBJ2-7, with 7 bases that match TRBD2. V gave up 3 bases and J gave up 4 bases; unmatched junction bases: 3. The germline CDR1 and CDR2 sequences are SGHTA and FQGNSA. This CDR3 comprises 13 residues. DNA of the CDR3: TGTGCCAGCAGCTTCCCTAGCGGTTACGAGCAGTACTTC. It translates to CASSFPSGYEQYF.

The chain combines TRBV12-3 or TRBV12-4 with TRBJ2-5, with 7 bases identical to TRBD2. V lost 10 bases, J lost 4 bases, and 6 bases stayed unmatched. The CDR3 has 12 amino acids. CDR3 loop: CATQRGPETQYF. Written as DNA, the CDR3 is TGTGCCACCCAGCGGGGACCAGAGACCCAGTACTTC.

J is TRBJ2-3 and V is TRBV4-1; 11 bases agree with TRBD2. V was clipped by 1 base and J by 8 bases; unmatched bases: 8. The CDR3 consists of 16 residues. Per germline, CDR1 MGHRA and CDR2 YSYEKL. CDR3 protein: CASSQVSSSGGLTQYF. DNA for the CDR3: TGCGCCAGCAGCCAAGTATCGTCTAGCGGGGGGCTTACGCAGTATTTT.